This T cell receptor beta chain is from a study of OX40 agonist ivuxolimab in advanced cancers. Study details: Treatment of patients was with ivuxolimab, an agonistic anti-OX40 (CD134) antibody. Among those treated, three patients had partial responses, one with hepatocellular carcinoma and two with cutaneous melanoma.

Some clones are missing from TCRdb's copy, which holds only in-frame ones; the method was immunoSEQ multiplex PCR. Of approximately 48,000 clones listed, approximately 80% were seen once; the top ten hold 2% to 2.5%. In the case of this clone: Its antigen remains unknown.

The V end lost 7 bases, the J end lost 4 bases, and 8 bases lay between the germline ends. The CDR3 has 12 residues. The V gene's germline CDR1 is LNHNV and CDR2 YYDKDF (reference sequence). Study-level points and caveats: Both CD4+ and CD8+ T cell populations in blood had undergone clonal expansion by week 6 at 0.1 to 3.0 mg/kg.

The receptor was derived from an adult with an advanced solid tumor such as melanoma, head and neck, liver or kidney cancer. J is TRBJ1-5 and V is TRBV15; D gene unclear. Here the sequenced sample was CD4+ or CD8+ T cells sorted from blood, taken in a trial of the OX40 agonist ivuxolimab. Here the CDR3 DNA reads TGTGCCACCACCCGGGGTAATCAGCCCCAGCATTTT. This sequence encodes CATTRGNQPQHF.